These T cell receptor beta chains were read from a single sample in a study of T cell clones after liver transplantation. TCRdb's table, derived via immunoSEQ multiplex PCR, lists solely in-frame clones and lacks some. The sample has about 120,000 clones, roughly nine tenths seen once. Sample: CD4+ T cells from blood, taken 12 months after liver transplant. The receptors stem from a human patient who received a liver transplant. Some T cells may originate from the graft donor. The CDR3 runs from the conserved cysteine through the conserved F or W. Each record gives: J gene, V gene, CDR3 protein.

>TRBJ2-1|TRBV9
CASSVGEFNNEQFF
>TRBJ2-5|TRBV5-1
CASSLAQQETQYF
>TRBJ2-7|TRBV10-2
CASRITTAVSSYEQYF
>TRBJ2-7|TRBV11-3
CASSFSYEQYF
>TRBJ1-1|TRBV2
CASSQGRLTEAFF
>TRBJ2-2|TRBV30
CAWIERGAVYTGELFF
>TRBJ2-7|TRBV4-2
CASSHPRGTGVTEQYF
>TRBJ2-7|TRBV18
CASSPRIAAGDGLSYEQYF
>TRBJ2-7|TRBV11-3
CASSLEGYGTGRKRSQYF
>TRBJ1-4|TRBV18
CASSPRFEREKLFF
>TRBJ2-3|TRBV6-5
CASSYRGPTDTQYF
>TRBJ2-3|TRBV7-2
CASSPGTDTQYF
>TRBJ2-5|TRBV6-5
CASTRKVPETQYF
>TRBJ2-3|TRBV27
CASSPARAWADTQYF
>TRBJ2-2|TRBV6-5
CASRGLAGPGELFF
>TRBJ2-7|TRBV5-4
CASSLEQNTYEQYF
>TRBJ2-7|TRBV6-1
CASRDRVYEQYF
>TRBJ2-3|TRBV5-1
CASSLVEGGTDTQYF
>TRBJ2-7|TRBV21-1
CASSNVREPAYEQYF
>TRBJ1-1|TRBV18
CASSQLNTEAFF
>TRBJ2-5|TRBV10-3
CATRAAGTQETQYF
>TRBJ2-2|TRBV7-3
CASKGVDLAGELFF
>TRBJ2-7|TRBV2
CASSFWTSAGVGPYEQYF
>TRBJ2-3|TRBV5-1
CASSLQGRNTDTQYF
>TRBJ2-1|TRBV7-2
CASKMGPDEQFF
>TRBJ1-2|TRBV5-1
CASSTSGFSYGYTF
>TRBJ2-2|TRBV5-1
CASSLVQNTGELFF
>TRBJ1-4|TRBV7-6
CASSSTNFGEKLFF
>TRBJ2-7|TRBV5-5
CASTGTGAISHSEQYF
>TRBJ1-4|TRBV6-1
CASSANRGNEKLFF
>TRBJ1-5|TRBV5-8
CASSLGGVSNQPQHF
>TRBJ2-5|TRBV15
CATSRDQEKETQYF
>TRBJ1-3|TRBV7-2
CASSLRTGMNTIYF
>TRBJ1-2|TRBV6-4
CASSEETGYGYTF
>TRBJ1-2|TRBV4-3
CASSQETGAHFYGYTF
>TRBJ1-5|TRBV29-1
CSVGSSNQPQHF
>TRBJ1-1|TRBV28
CASYRVAEAFF
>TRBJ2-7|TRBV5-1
CASSPESGQGGLEQYF
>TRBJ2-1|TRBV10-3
CAISEAGGTGANEQFF
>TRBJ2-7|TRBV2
CASSPGTPIPEQYF
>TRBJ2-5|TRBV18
CASSPGTGGRETQYF